Shown below are 5 T cell receptor beta chains from a single sample sequenced in a study of T cell repertoires in cytomegalovirus infection (dated by TCRdb to between 2017 and 2020). Sequenced using an Illumina HiSeq 1500. TCRdb reran the public reads through fastp at Q25 and MiXCR, keeping productive beta chains. One record per CDR3 amino acid sequence lists the most common genes and DNA. The sample data list some 590,000 distinct CDR3 sequences, and 35% to 50% of these were observed just once. 48% of the sample lies in the top ten. Their cognate antigens are unknown. The treatment or condition label corresponds to: in vitro stimulation with specific CMV peptide epitopes to enrich CMV-specific T cells. The material sequenced was cultured PBMCs, taken from culture after CMV antigen stimulation. The receptors derive from a human donor in good health (CMV status not recorded). Some clones in this sample may be carry-over from other donors' samples.

This clonotype was seen only a few times. CDR3 DNA sequence: TGCGCCAGCAGCTTGGTTGTGGGATCTGTGGACGAGCAGTACTTC. Its translation: CASSLVVGSVDEQYF. The gene calls are TRBV5-1 and TRBJ2-7, with D hard to call. Trimming shortened V by 0 bases and J by 5 bases, and 15 bases separated the two germline ends. Germline V gives CDR1 SGHRS, CDR2 YFSETQ. The CDR3 consists of 15 residues.

This clonotype was seen only a few times. The chain links TRBV7-6 to TRBJ1-3; the D gene is possibly TRBD1 (6 bases). Trimming removed 5 bases at V and 4 bases at J, with 15 bases between. The CDR3 sequence is 15 residues long. Germline lookup yields CDR1 SGHVS and CDR2 FNYEAQ. The CDR3 sequence: CASSPMPGDGNTIYF. In nucleotides, the CDR3 is TGTGCCAGCAGCCCAATGCCAGGGGACGGAAACACCATATATTTT. Full variable domain (remainder filled in from reference TRBV7-6 and TRBJ1-3): GAGVSQSPRYKVTKRGQDVALRCDPISGHVSLYWYRQALGQGPEFLTYFNYEAQQDKSGLPNDRFSAERPEGSISTLTIQRTEQRDSAMYRCASSPMPGDGNTIYFGEGSWLTVV.

The V call is TRBV19, the J call TRBJ1-5, with no clear D. Germline V gene sequence: CDR1 LNHDA, CDR2 SQIVND (reference sequence). The CDR3 is 15 amino acids. V was trimmed by 3 bases and J by 6 bases, leaving 15 bases between them. CDR3: CASSIVHEEVQPQHF. The CDR3 DNA reads as TGTGCCAGTAGTATTGTACACGAAGAGGTTCAGCCCCAGCATTTT.

The J gene is TRBJ1-1, the V gene TRBV27; maybe TRBD1 (5 bases). Trimming stripped 1 base from V and 6 bases from J, with 12 bases between. The CDR3 length is 14 residues. Germline loops: CDR1 MNHEY, CDR2 SMNVEV (reference sequence). The CDR3 sequence: CASSLFWGKAEAFF. The CDR3 nucleotides are TGTGCCAGCAGTTTATTCTGGGGGAAGGCTGAAGCTTTCTTT.

This chain connects TRBV5-1 to TRBJ1-1, with TRBD1 matching over 7 bases. This CDR3 region has 13 residues. J was trimmed by 3 bases and V by 7 bases; bases with no gene match: 6. Germline V lookup: CDR1 SGHRS, CDR2 YFSETQ. Here the CDR3 DNA reads TGCGCCAGCGGTCGACAGGGATACACTGAAGCTTTCTTT. Translating it yields CASGRQGYTEAFF.